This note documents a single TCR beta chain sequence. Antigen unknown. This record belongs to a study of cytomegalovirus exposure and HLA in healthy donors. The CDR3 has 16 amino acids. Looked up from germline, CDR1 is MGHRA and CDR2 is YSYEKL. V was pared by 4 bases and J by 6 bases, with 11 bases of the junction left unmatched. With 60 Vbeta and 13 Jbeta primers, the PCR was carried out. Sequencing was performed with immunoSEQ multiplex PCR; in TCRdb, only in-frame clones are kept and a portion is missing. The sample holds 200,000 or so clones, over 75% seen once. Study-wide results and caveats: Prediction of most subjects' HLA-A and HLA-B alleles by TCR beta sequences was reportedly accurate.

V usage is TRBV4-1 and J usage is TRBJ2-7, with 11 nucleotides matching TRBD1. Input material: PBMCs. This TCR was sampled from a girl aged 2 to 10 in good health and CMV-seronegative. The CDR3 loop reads CASSREPGTGGREQYF. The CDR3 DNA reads TGCGCCAGCAGCCGAGAGCCCGGGACAGGGGGTCGCGAGCAGTACTTC.